The sequence of this T cell receptor beta chain was determined in a study of long-term antiretroviral therapy in people with HIV. The study's findings and limits: It was observed that HIV repertoires exhibited narrower CDR3 length ranges than controls. Specimens of blood were obtained during about 2004 to 2018, possibly under older ART regimens. Unavailable data included ART adherence, viral resistance and therapy changes (switches in treatment).

The germline V gene encodes CDR1 MDHEN and CDR2 SYDVKM. The ends lost 6 bases at V and 7 bases at J; junction bases unmatched: 11. This CDR3 is built from 14 residues. Survey-level immunoSEQ v3.0 assays were run. Using immunoSEQ multiplex PCR, the repertoire was profiled, and TCRdb retains in-frame clones only, with some absent. The sample holds 25,000 to 30,000 clones, approximately 90% seen once. Comments on this clone: Its specificity is not known.

The J gene is TRBJ1-2, the V gene TRBV28, with TRBD1 identical over 7 bases. This receptor was taken from a man between 35 and 55 years old with HIV. The source was unsorted PBMCs, collected about 2.6 years after starting antiretroviral therapy. CDR3 residues: CASSLDRVFGGYTF. DNA for the CDR3: TGTGCCAGCAGCCTAGACAGGGTATTCGGTGGCTACACCTTC.